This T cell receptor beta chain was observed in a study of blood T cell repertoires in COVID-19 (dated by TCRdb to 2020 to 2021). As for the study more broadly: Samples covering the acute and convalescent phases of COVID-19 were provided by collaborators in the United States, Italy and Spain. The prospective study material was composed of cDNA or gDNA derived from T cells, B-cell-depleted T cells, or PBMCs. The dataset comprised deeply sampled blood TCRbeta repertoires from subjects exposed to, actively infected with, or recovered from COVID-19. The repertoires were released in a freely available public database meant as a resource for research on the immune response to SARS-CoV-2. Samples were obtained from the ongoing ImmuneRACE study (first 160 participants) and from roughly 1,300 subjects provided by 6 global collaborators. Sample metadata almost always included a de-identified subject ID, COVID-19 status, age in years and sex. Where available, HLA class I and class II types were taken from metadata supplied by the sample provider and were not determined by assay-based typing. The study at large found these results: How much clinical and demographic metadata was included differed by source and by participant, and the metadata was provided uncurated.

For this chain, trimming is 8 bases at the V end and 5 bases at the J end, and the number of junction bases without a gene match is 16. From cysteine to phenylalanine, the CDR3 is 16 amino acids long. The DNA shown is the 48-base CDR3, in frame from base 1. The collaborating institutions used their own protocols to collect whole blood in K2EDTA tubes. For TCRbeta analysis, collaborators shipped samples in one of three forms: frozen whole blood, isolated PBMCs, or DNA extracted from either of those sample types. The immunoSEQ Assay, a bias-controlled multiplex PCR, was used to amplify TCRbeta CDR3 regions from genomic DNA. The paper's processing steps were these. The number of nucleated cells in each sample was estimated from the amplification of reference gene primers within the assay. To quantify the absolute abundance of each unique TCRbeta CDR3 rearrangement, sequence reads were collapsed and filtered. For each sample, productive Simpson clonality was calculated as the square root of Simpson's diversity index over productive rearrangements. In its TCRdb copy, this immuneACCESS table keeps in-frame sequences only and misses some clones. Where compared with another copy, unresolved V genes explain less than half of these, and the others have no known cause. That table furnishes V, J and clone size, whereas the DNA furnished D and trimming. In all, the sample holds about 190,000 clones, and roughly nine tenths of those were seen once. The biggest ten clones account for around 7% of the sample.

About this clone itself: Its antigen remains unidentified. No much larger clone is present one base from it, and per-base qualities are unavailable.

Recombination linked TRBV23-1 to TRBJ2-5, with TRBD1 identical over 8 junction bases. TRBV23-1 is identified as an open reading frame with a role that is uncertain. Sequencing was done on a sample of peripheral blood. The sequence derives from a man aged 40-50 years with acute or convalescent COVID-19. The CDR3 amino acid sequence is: CASFHRGRGRYETQYF. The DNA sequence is TGCGCCAGCTTCCATCGGGGCAGGGGGCGATACGAGACCCAGTACTTC.